Shown below are 19 T cell receptor beta chains from a single sample sequenced in a study of technical replicates of blood from a handful of donors. The protocol was immunoSEQ multiplex PCR, while the TCRdb copy is restricted to in-frame clones and leaves out a portion. The sample includes 66,000 or so clones, approximately 97% of them seen just once. Source material: T cells isolated from PBMCs. The origin of the receptors is a human donor in good health.

This chain connects TRBV6-5 to TRBJ2-2; D is uncertain. The CDR3 totals 15 residues. Germline V gene lookup returns CDR1 MNHEY and CDR2 SVGAGI. V shed 7 bases and J shed 2 bases, with 14 bases lying between them. This CDR3 is CASTALHRNTGELFF. The DNA of the CDR3 is TGTGCCAGCACCGCCCTACACAGAAACACCGGGGAGCTGTTTTTT.

The CDR3 DNA sequence: TGTGCCAGCTCCCGAAGCGGGGTACCCAATCAGCCCCAGCATTTT. Its translation: CASSRSGVPNQPQHF. The chain couples TRBV18 to TRBJ1-5, with D unclear. CDR1 and CDR2 from the germline V gene are KGHSH and LQKENI. This CDR3 region has 15 residues. V gave up 6 bases and J gave up 3 bases, with 15 bases separating them.

The rearrangement links TRBV27 to TRBJ2-4; 8 positions match TRBD1. The V segment lost 6 bases and the J segment 7 bases; nucleotides outside the gene matches: 5. CDR1 and CDR2 from the germline V gene are MNHEY and SMNVEV (reference sequence). CDR3 length: 13 residues. The CDR3 DNA reads TGTGCCAGCAGCGGGACAGGCAAGAACATTCAGTACTTC. Its translation is CASSGTGKNIQYF.

V and J are TRBV6-5 and TRBJ2-5, with D possibly matching TRBD2 (6 bases). Germline assignment: CDR1 MNHEY and CDR2 SVGAGI. V was clipped by 0 bases and J by 5 bases, with 13 bases between them. The CDR3 loop spans 15 amino acids. CDR3 bases: TGTGCCAGCAGTTACTCCCGTTCGGGAGCGGAGACCCAGTACTTC. Translated, it gives CASSYSRSGAETQYF.

A few counts support this clone. The rearrangement joins TRBV6-1 to TRBJ2-7; D remains unclear. From germline, CDR1 is MNHNS and CDR2 SASEGT. V was pared by 6 bases and J by 5 bases, with 11 bases between. There are 12 residues in the CDR3. Written as DNA, the CDR3 is TGTGCCAGCAGCTCCCAGGTCGACGAGCAGTACTTC. Protein: CASSSQVDEQYF.

The V and J genes are TRBV9 and TRBJ1-2; 8 nucleotides align to TRBD1. Trimming removed 0 bases from V and 2 bases from J; junction bases left unmatched: 6. Germline CDR1 SGDLS, CDR2 YYNGEE. The CDR3 extends over 16 amino acids. The CDR3 nucleotides are TGTGCCAGCAGCGTAGGTGCAGGGGGCGCGAACTATGGCTACACCTTC. Translating gives CASSVGAGGANYGYTF.

V is TRBV11-3 and J is TRBJ1-1; D is unclear. Germline CDR1 reads SGHNT; CDR2 reads YENEEA. V shed 8 bases and J shed 1 base, with 11 bases lying between them. The CDR3 extends over 13 amino acids. The CDR3 sequence is CASEREGNTEAFF. The CDR3 DNA is TGTGCCAGCGAAAGGGAGGGGAACACTGAAGCTTTCTTT.

The chain employs TRBV25-1 and TRBJ2-7; possibly TRBD1 for D (6 bases). Germline V gene sequence: CDR1 MGHDK, CDR2 SYGVNS. V was shortened by 6 bases and J by 1 base, with 13 bases between the two germline ends. This CDR3 has 14 residues. The CDR3 spells CASSPSDRSYEQYF. The DNA of the CDR3 is TGTGCCAGCAGCCCATCGGACAGATCCTACGAGCAGTACTTC.

This chain joins TRBV6-5 and TRBJ2-1, with D uncertain. The V gene's germline CDR1 is MNHEY and CDR2 SVGAGI. The CDR3 consists of 13 residues. With 5 bases removed from V and 0 bases from J, the gap between germline ends came to 5 bases. The CDR3 DNA follows: TGTGCCAGCAGTCAAAACTCCTACAATGAGCAGTTCTTC. As protein: CASSQNSYNEQFF.

J is TRBJ2-1 and V is TRBV19; 11 bases are a match to TRBD2. Germline CDR1 LNHDA, CDR2 SQIVND (reference sequence). The CDR3 is 16 residues long. With V trimmed by 5 bases and J by 6 bases, 9 bases remained unmatched. The CDR3 sequence: CASSALLAGAGNEQFF. DNA of the CDR3: TGTGCCAGTAGTGCATTACTAGCGGGGGCGGGCAATGAGCAGTTCTTC.

This rearrangement joins TRBV5-6 to TRBJ2-5; D is uncertain. CDR1 and CDR2 from the germline V gene are SGHDT and YYEEEE. The CDR3 is 15 residues long. The V end lost 0 bases, the J end lost 1 base, and 10 bases lay between the germline ends. In nucleotides, the CDR3 is TGTGCCAGCAGCTTGGACCCTATTCCCCAAGAGACCCAGTACTTC. It encodes CASSLDPIPQETQYF.

The V and J genes are TRBV29-1 and TRBJ1-3, with 7 bases aligning to TRBD1. The V gene end was trimmed by 4 bases and the J gene end by 0 bases; junction bases not matched to a gene: 3. CDR1 SQVTM and CDR2 ANQGSEA come from the germline V gene. The CDR3 has 14 residues. As DNA, the CDR3 is TGCAGCGTTGCCCAGGGGGACTCTGGAAACACCATATATTTT. Protein sequence: CSVAQGDSGNTIYF.

This rearrangement joins TRBV27 to TRBJ1-2; 7 bases line up with TRBD1. This CDR3 has 14 amino acids. Germline-derived CDR1 and CDR2 are MNHEY and SMNVEV (reference sequence). Trimming removed 1 base from V and 7 bases from J; junction bases left unmatched: 6. The CDR3 sequence: CASSLYRQGGGYTF. CDR3 coding DNA: TGTGCCAGCAGTTTATATAGGCAGGGGGGTGGCTACACCTTC.

The genes are TRBV6-5 and TRBJ1-2; TRBD1 matches 8 bases. This CDR3 spans 15 amino acids. With 7 bases clipped from V and 4 bases from J, the junction kept 11 bases outside the gene matches. Germline V gene lookup returns CDR1 MNHEY and CDR2 SVGAGI. DNA of the CDR3: TGTGCCAGCATCGTCAGTCAGGGGGCGGGCTATGGCTACACCTTC. Translation gives CASIVSQGAGYGYTF.

The V and J genes are TRBV6-1 and TRBJ1-2; the match to TRBD1 covers 9 bases. Looked up from germline, CDR1 is MNHNS and CDR2 is SASEGT. CDR3 length: 15 amino acids. Unmatched junction bases numbered 9, after V lost 5 bases and J lost 5 bases. The CDR3 sequence is CASSNGQGRIYGYTF. CDR3 in DNA: TGTGCCAGCAGTAATGGACAGGGGCGGATTTATGGCTACACCTTC.

The genes are TRBV5-5 and TRBJ1-1; D remains unclear. V was shortened by 0 bases and J by 5 bases, with 8 bases between the two germline ends. Germline CDR1 is SGHKS and CDR2 is YYEKEE (reference sequence). The CDR3 has 13 residues. CDR3 in DNA: TGTGCCAGCAGCTTGGCAGGTCGGACTGAAGCTTTCTTT. It translates to CASSLAGRTEAFF.

V is TRBV28 and J is TRBJ1-5, with D uncertain. The CDR3 sequence is 16 residues long. Trimming removed 7 bases from V and 3 bases from J, with 19 bases in between. The germline V gene encodes CDR1 MDHEN and CDR2 SYDVKM. CDR3 in DNA: TGTGCCAGCACCCCTAAATGGAGGAGAGACAATCAGCCCCAGCATTTT. Amino acid sequence: CASTPKWRRDNQPQHF.

A single count supports this clone. The chain couples TRBV9 to TRBJ1-2; the match to TRBD1 covers 10 bases. Germline CDR1 reads SGDLS; CDR2 reads YYNGEE. This CDR3 is 15 amino acids long. Trimming cost V 4 bases and J 4 bases; bases outside gene matches: 7. CDR3 protein: CASSPLDRGVYGYTF. In nucleotides, the CDR3 is TGTGCCAGCAGCCCATTGGACAGGGGGGTCTATGGCTACACCTTC.

The chain recombines TRBV11-2 with TRBJ1-1, with a possible D match to TRBD1 (6 bases). Trimming removed 2 bases at V and 1 base at J, with 11 bases between. The CDR3 has 15 amino acids. The germline V gene has CDR1 SGHAT and CDR2 FQNNGV. CDR3 loop: CASSLQGLGNTEAFF. In DNA form, the CDR3 reads TGTGCCAGCAGCTTACAGGGGCTCGGGAACACTGAAGCTTTCTTT.